This paragraph covers one T cell receptor beta chain sequence. Which antigen it targets is not known. Qualities for individual bases were not recorded, and no much larger clone is one base off. Enrolling through a virtual design, the prospective study's participants ranged in age from roughly 18 to 100 years and lived across roughly 23 United States geographic areas. In the prospective study, cohorts were assigned on the basis of participant-reported clinical history obtained from a screening survey and a study questionnaire. Recovered participants in ImmuneRACE Cohort 3 were defined by two consecutive negative NP/OP PCR tests, clearance by a healthcare professional, or resolution of symptoms. In the prospective study, mobile phlebotomists collected whole blood, serum and a nasopharyngeal or oropharyngeal swab from each participant. Participants in the prospective study had the option to provide additional blood draws and questionnaires over an approximately two-month period. Before DNA extraction, blood samples from the prospective study were shipped at room temperature or frozen.

The source of the sample is a study of blood T cell repertoires in COVID-19 (dated by TCRdb to 2020 to 2022). Concerning the study at large: The collaborator samples originated in the United States, Italy and Spain and spanned the acute and convalescent phases of COVID-19. The prospective study material was composed of cDNA or gDNA derived from T cells, B-cell-depleted T cells, or PBMCs. Deeply sampled blood TCRbeta repertoires from subjects exposed to, actively infected with, or recovered from COVID-19 were included in the dataset. A freely available public database, intended as a resource for researchers studying the immune response to SARS-CoV-2, is where the repertoires were released. Samples were obtained from the ongoing ImmuneRACE study (first 160 participants) and from roughly 1,300 subjects provided by 6 global collaborators. The sample metadata nearly always contained a de-identified subject ID, COVID-19 status, age in years and sex. Where available, HLA class I and class II types were obtained from metadata supplied by the sample provider rather than from assay-based typing. Overall study outcomes, separate from this receptor: How much clinical and demographic metadata was included differed by source and by participant, and the metadata was provided uncurated.

TCRbeta CDR3 regions were amplified from genomic DNA by means of the immunoSEQ Assay, a bias-controlled multiplex PCR. For the original study's pipeline: The number of nucleated cells in each sample was estimated from the amplification of reference gene primers within the assay. To quantify the absolute abundance of each unique TCRbeta CDR3 rearrangement, sequence reads were collapsed and filtered. Productive Simpson clonality was computed per sample as the square root of Simpson's diversity index over productive rearrangements. TCRdb mirrors the immuneACCESS table, restricted to in-frame sequences. Some clones are absent from its copies; in checked studies, under half trace to an unresolved V gene, and the reason for the others is unknown. The DNA gave D and trimming, while V, J and clone size come from that table. The sample has about 370,000 clones on record, around 89% of them singletons. Jointly, the top ten make up 0.9% to 1.1% of the sample.

The CDR3 has 13 amino acids, counting the end cysteine and phenylalanine. Solely the CDR3 DNA is kept, with 39 bases framed from the first base. The V and J ends are trimmed by 3 bases and 2 bases, leaving 11 bases between them. CDR1 GTSNPN and CDR2 SVGIG were looked up in the germline V gene (reference sequence). The rearrangement joined TRBV30 to TRBJ2-7, with TRBD1 tentatively as D gene (5 bases match). The TCR originated in a man in his late teens or twenties who had recovered from COVID-19. The material sequenced was PBMCs or T cells enriched from blood (not recorded which). The bases are TGTGCCTGGAGAGGAACAGGTACCTACGAGCAGTACTTC. This encodes CAWRGTGTYEQYF.